The source of this T cell receptor beta chain is a study of shared clonotypes between healthy human individuals. Here immunoSEQ multiplex PCR was the method, and the copy in TCRdb shows in-frame clones only, minus some. Here the sample spans about 690,000 clones, about 92% being singletons. V dropped 5 bases and J dropped 0 bases, with 17 bases sitting between them. CDR3 size: 17 residues. Germline V gene lookup returns CDR1 LNHDA and CDR2 SQIVND (reference sequence). The receptor's source is a man younger than 35 in good health. Some clones in this sample may be carry-over from other donors' samples. The chain links TRBV19 to TRBJ1-5; D gene uncertain. The material sequenced was memory CD8+ T cells from PBMCs. As to subset: CD45RO+ cells pooled with CCR7-negative TemRA cells. This CDR3 reads CASSSGAIRDSNQPQHF. In DNA form, the CDR3 reads TGTGCCAGTAGTTCCGGCGCGATCCGGGATAGCAATCAGCCCCAGCATTTT.